This TCR beta chain was profiled in a study of beta chain bispecific antibodies for T cell cancers (dated by TCRdb to about 2021). A note on the overall study: After T cells from healthy donors were cocultured with bispecific antibodies and T cell leukemia lines, the researchers used TRBV sequencing of the cells that survived to measure how much each TRBV family was depleted. Surface TRBV12 (TRBV12-3) was expressed on Jurkat cells, and surface TRBV5-5 was expressed on HPB-ALL cells. General study outcomes and caveats: Leukemia cell line cells were mixed with normal T cells in each sequenced sample, and most of the targeted TRBV signal was derived from the leukemia cells rather than from the normal T cells. Cross-reactivity of the anti-TRBV5-5 antibody with TRBV5-6 was attributed to high sequence similarity between the two genes.

Unique molecular identifier barcodes were incorporated into the libraries and were used for clonotype quantification. Qiagen AllPrep DNA/RNA Micro kits were used to isolate total RNA, and an Agilent TapeStation was used to check RNA quality. TCR beta libraries were constructed by 5' RACE, in which cDNA synthesis was followed by two PCR steps with TCR beta constant-region gene-specific primers. Sequencing of the TCR beta libraries was performed on an Illumina MiSeq platform. For the original study's pipeline: MIGEC, MiXCR and VDJtools were used for read processing. Clonotype frequency was computed as the clonotype's share of unique molecular identifiers among all unique molecular identifiers in the sample. Nonfunctional TRBV genes listed as pseudogenes or open reading frames in IMGT, such as TRBV1, TRBV12-1 and TRBV21, were excluded. The public reads were quality trimmed at Q25 with fastp and then assembled into clones with MiXCR by TCRdb, keeping productive beta chains. Identical CDR3 protein sequences are pooled into one entry, listed with their most common genes and DNA. TCRdb, not the authors, supplied the V and J calls. The sample profile shows tens of thousands of distinct CDR3 sequences; under 3% of them were found once. Around 30% of the sample comes from the top ten.

T cells were expanded from blood mononuclear cells for about three days with either the anti-CD3 antibody OKT3 or CD3/CD28 Dynabeads. The culture conditions for expanded T cells were RPMI 1640 plus 10% fetal bovine serum, recombinant human IL-2 (approximately 100 IU/ml) and IL-7 (around 4.8 ng/ml). For cocultures, 5 x 10^4 or so normal T cells were combined with 5 x 10^4 or so target cells and bispecific antibody in about 110 ul and incubated for 17 hours at 37 degrees C. Each bispecific antibody was composed of two single-chain variable fragments, which were expressed in a single-chain diabody format with a His tag. Healthy human donors supplied the effector T cells, with peripheral blood mononuclear cells isolated from leukapheresis samples using Ficoll density gradient centrifugation. As concerns this clonotype: No cognate antigen has been identified for it. A read error may produce the germline difference seen at one junction end.

The cysteine opens and the phenylalanine closes a CDR3 of 13 amino acids. Only the CDR3 part of the read is kept: 39 bases, read in frame from the first base. CDR1 and CDR2 (WSHSY, SAAADI) derive from the germline V gene. This TCR derives from a human donor in good health. Some clones in this sample may be carry-over from other donors' samples. The sequence joins TRBV10-2 to TRBJ1-2, and 8 junction bases match TRBD1. The sample consisted of healthy donor T cells cultured with leukemia cells. The DNA sequence reads TGCGCCAGCAGTGAGTCCGGACAGGGCGGCTACACCTTT. This codes for CASSESGQGGYTF.